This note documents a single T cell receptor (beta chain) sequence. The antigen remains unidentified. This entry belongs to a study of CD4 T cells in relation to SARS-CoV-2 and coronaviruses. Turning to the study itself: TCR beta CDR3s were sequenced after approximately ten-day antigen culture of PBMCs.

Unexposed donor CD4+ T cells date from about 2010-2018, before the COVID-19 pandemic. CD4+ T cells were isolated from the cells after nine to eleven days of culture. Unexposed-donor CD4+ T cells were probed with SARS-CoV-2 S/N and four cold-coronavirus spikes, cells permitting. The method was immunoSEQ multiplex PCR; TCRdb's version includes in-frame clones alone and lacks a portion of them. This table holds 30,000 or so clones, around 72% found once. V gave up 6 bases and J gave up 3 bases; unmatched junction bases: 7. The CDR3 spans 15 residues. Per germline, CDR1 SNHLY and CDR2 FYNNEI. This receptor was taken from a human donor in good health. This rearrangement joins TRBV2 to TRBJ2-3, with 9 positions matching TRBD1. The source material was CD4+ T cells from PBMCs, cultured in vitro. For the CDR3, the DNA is TGTGCCAGCAGCGTTAGGACAGGGGCAACAGATACGCAGTATTTT. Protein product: CASSVRTGATDTQYF.